One sample yielded the 17 T cell receptor beta chains listed below, sequenced in a study of T-cell reconstitution after alpha-beta-depleted transplantation in children. Unique molecular identifiers were incorporated during preparation of the TCRbeta library. TCRdb recomputed calls from the PCR reads with MiXCR, one row per CDR3 protein. Of hundreds of thousands of distinct CDR3 sequences in the sample, roughly 15% are singletons; the top ten hold approximately 1%. This material consisted of PBMCs from the stem cell graft donor, taken from the stem cell graft. These receptors were collected from a human donor who donated a stem cell graft to a child with acute myeloid leukemia.

This clonotype appeared a single time. A clone one base away is much larger, so this may be a read error. This CDR3 is missing its conserved last phenylalanine or tryptophan, likely due to a read error. The V call is TRBV20-1, the J call TRBJ1-3; D ambiguous. The CDR3 is made up of 15 amino acids. With 1 base removed from V and 0 bases from J, the gap between germline ends came to 10 bases. Germline-derived CDR1 and CDR2 are DFQATT and SNEGSKA (reference sequence). The CDR3 DNA reads TGCAGTGCTAGAGGGTCCGGGGACTCTGGAAACACCATATATTAT. The encoded protein is CSARGSGDSGNTIYY.

In its sample, this clonotype was seen a few times. This chain joins TRBV5-4 and TRBJ1-4; D gene ambiguous. V shed 0 bases and J shed 6 bases, with 12 bases lying between them. The germline gives CDR1 SGHNT, CDR2 YYREEE (reference sequence). This CDR3 has 15 residues. This CDR3 is CASSLARGEDEKLFF. As DNA, the CDR3 is TGTGCCAGCAGCTTGGCTCGCGGGGAGGATGAAAAACTGTTTTTT.

This clonotype was counted many times. J is TRBJ2-3 and V is TRBV7-2; D possibly corresponds to TRBD2 (5 bases). V was shortened by 5 bases and J by 2 bases, with 14 bases between the two germline ends. Germline CDR1 SGHTA, CDR2 FQGNSA. The CDR3 spans 15 residues. The CDR3 reads CASSLSGKLTDTQYF. CDR3 coding DNA: TGTGCCAGCAGCCTGAGCGGAAAACTCACAGATACGCAGTATTTT.

The V and J genes are TRBV24-1 and TRBJ2-3; the match to TRBD1 covers 11 bases. CDR1 is KGHDR, CDR2 SFDVKD, per germline. This CDR3 spans 15 amino acids. The junction had 4 bases not matched to a gene; V was cut back by 5 bases and J by 4 bases. The CDR3 nucleotides are TGTGCCACCAGTGCGGACAGGGGGCGAGCAGATACGCAGTATTTT. Translation gives CATSADRGRADTQYF.

Only a few counts were recorded for this clonotype. CDR3 amino acids: CASRPAWVFQVNTEAFF. The CDR3 DNA follows: TGTGCCAGCAGGCCGGCATGGGTATTCCAAGTGAACACTGAAGCTTTCTTT. The chain recombines TRBV6-1 with TRBJ1-1; D remains unclear. V was clipped by 6 bases and J by 0 bases, with 20 bases between them. In germline, CDR1 is MNHNS, CDR2 SASEGT. This CDR3 has 17 residues.

The chain combines TRBV5-1 with TRBJ2-5; D may be TRBD2 (6 bases). The CDR3 sequence is 15 residues long. Germline CDR1 is SGHRS and CDR2 is YFSETQ. V was trimmed by 3 bases and J by 2 bases, leaving 14 bases between them. The CDR3 is CASSWNSGGQETQYF. As DNA, the CDR3 is TGCGCCAGCAGCTGGAACAGTGGGGGGCAAGAGACCCAGTACTTC.

This clonotype came up many times. The genes are TRBV27 and TRBJ1-2; TRBD1 aligns across 10 bases. J gave up 8 bases and V 4 bases, and 13 bases lay outside the gene matches. The length of the CDR3 is 16 residues. The germline gives CDR1 MNHEY, CDR2 SMNVEV (reference sequence). The CDR3 sequence is CASSSRPTGGPGGYTF. CDR3 nucleotide sequence: TGTGCCAGCAGTTCCCGTCCGACAGGGGGCCCGGGAGGCTACACCTTC.

This clonotype has more than one count but fewer than ten. This sequence joins TRBV20-1 and TRBJ1-6, with D perhaps matching TRBD1 (6 bases). The V end was cut by 3 bases, the J end by 9 bases, with 15 bases between. CDR1 DFQATT and CDR2 SNEGSKA come from the germline V gene (reference sequence). This CDR3 contains 14 residues. The CDR3 sequence is CSASTGFEFSPLHF. The CDR3, as DNA: TGCAGTGCTAGCACAGGGTTTGAGTTTTCACCCCTCCACTTT.

This clonotype showed up many times. The chain is built from TRBV29-1 and TRBJ1-1; no firm D call. This CDR3 spans 11 amino acids. From germline, CDR1 is SQVTM and CDR2 ANQGSEA. V gave up 6 bases and J gave up 2 bases, with 7 bases separating them. CDR3 bases: TGCAGCGTCCTTTATAACACTGAAGCTTTCTTT. Protein sequence: CSVLYNTEAFF.

This clonotype showed up many times. V gene TRBV20-1 combines with J gene TRBJ1-1; D is unclear. The CDR3 runs 13 residues. Trimming cost V 3 bases and J 5 bases, with 13 bases left between them. Germline lookup yields CDR1 DFQATT and CDR2 SNEGSKA (reference sequence). CDR3 loop: CSASLDAGTEAFF. CDR3 nucleotides: TGCAGTGCTAGTTTAGACGCTGGGACTGAAGCTTTCTTT.

At least ten counts were recorded for this clonotype. This rearrangement joins TRBV20-1 to TRBJ1-1; perhaps TRBD1 as D (5 bases). V lost 0 bases and J lost 4, with 15 bases in between. The CDR3 has 15 amino acids. From germline, CDR1 is DFQATT and CDR2 SNEGSKA (reference sequence). CDR3 loop: CSARDRRRVGTEAFF. The CDR3 coding sequence is TGCAGTGCTAGAGATCGACGCAGGGTGGGCACTGAAGCTTTCTTT.

This clonotype was counted ten times or more. The rearrangement uses TRBV12-3 or TRBV12-4 and TRBJ2-1; D is ambiguous. Trimming cost V 3 bases and J 9 bases, with 12 bases left between them. The CDR3 consists of 13 residues. The CDR3: CASSFEVASEQFF. In nucleotides, the CDR3 is TGTGCCAGCAGTTTTGAAGTGGCTTCTGAGCAGTTCTTC.

On this clonotype itself: This sequence may be a read error, since a much larger clone differs from it by one base. CDR3 sequence reads: CSVTPWGQGNMTNTEAFF. The DNA of the CDR3 is TGCAGCGTCACGCCGTGGGGACAGGGGAACATGACGAACACTGAAGCTTTCTTT. The rearrangement uses TRBV29-1 and TRBJ1-1; the match to TRBD1 covers 10 bases. In germline, CDR1 is SQVTM, CDR2 ANQGSEA. V trimming: 6 bases; J trimming: 1 base; junction bases outside the gene matches: 17. The CDR3 contains 18 residues.

The V call is TRBV20-1, the J call TRBJ2-2; 8 positions agree with TRBD2. V trimming: 3 bases; J trimming: 0 bases; junction bases outside the gene matches: 3. Looked up from germline, CDR1 is DFQATT and CDR2 is SNEGSKA (reference sequence). CDR3 length equals 15 residues. CDR3 in amino acids: CSARAGGPNTGELFF. In DNA, the CDR3 is TGCAGTGCTAGGGCGGGGGGACCGAACACCGGGGAGCTGTTTTTT.

This clonotype was found a few times. V usage is TRBV24-1 and J usage is TRBJ1-1, with D perhaps TRBD1 (6 bases). Germline CDR1 is KGHDR and CDR2 is SFDVKD. The CDR3 extends over 16 amino acids. Trimming removed 4 bases from V and 6 bases from J, with 20 bases in between. The CDR3 loop reads CATSDVRDTSDAEAFF. CDR3 nucleotides: TGTGCCACCAGTGACGTCCGGGACACCTCAGACGCTGAAGCTTTCTTT.

This clonotype was counted many times. The rearrangement joins TRBV29-1 to TRBJ1-2; maybe TRBD1 (6 bases). The CDR3 is made up of 12 amino acids. V lost 4 bases and J 3 bases, leaving 9 bases between the germline ends. Germline CDR1 is SQVTM and CDR2 is ANQGSEA. In nucleotides, the CDR3 is TGCAGCGTTGGTCACAGGGACTATGGCTACACCTTC. Translating it yields CSVGHRDYGYTF.

A few counts support this clonotype. The rearrangement links TRBV5-1 to TRBJ2-3; the D is unclear. Germline V lookup: CDR1 SGHRS, CDR2 YFSETQ. The V gene lost 1 base and the J gene lost 0 bases, with 6 bases spanning the gap. This CDR3 contains 14 residues. The CDR3 loop is CASSLIGSTDTQYF. For the CDR3, the DNA is TGCGCCAGCAGCTTGATTGGCAGCACAGATACGCAGTATTTT.